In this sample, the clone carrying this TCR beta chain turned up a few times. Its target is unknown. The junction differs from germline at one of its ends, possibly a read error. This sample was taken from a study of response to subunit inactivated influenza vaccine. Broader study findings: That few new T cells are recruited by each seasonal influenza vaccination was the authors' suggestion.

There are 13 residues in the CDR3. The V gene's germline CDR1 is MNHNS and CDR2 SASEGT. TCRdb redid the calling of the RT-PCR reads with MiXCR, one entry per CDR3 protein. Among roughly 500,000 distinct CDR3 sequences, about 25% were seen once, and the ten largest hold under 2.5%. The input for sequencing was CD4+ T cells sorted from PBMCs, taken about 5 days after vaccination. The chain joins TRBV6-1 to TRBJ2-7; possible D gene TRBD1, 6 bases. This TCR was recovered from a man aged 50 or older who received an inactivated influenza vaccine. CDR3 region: CASNEQGVGEQYF. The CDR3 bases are TGTGCCAGCAATGAACAGGGTGTAGGCGAGCAGTACTTC.